The clone carrying this T cell receptor beta chain was seen more than once but under ten times. The data originate from a study of blood T cell repertoires in COVID-19. Across the study: There were acute and convalescent COVID-19 samples, and they came from the United States, Italy and Spain. PBMCs, B-cell-depleted T cells, or T cells were the source of the cDNA or gDNA that made up the material.

Germline CDR1 and CDR2: LGHDT and YNNKEL (reference sequence). The V gene end was trimmed by 6 bases and the J gene end by 5 bases; junction bases not matched to a gene: 14. The CDR3 is made up of 16 amino acids. In the authors' workflow: Researchers report that nucleated cell counts were estimated from reference gene primer amplification. The protocol was immunoSEQ multiplex PCR, while the TCRdb copy is restricted to in-frame clones and leaves out a portion. D and trimming come from the DNA, and the V and J calls and clone size come from that table. In the table there are 130,000 to 150,000 clones, 65% to 90% of which are singletons.

This TCR came from a man in his sixties with active or convalescent COVID-19. Source material: peripheral blood. The V call is TRBV3-1 (or the pseudogene TRBV3-2), the J call TRBJ1-1; 8 bases agree with TRBD1. This CDR3 is CASRQGAAGYRTEAFF. The DNA of the CDR3 is TGTGCCAGCAGGCAGGGGGCGGCAGGGTATCGAACTGAAGCTTTCTTT.